Each of the 3 T cell receptor beta chains below was sequenced from the same sample in a study of blood T cell repertoires in COVID-19. Some clones are missing from TCRdb's copy, which holds only in-frame ones; the method was immunoSEQ multiplex PCR. This sample has fewer than 350,000 clones, with approximately 86% found just once. The sample comprised peripheral blood. These receptors all come from a woman aged 30 to 39 who had recovered from COVID-19.

The CDR3 reads CSATDRPSYEQYF. In DNA form, the CDR3 reads TGCAGTGCTACTGACAGGCCCTCCTACGAGCAGTACTTC. The chain combines TRBV20-1 with TRBJ2-7; a weak D match, TRBD1 (6 bases). CDR3 size: 13 residues. V was pared by 4 bases and J by 0 bases, with 10 bases between. Looked up from germline, CDR1 is DFQATT and CDR2 is SNEGSKA (reference sequence).

This chain links TRBV3-1 (or the pseudogene TRBV3-2) with TRBJ2-1; 11 bases are shared with TRBD2. Germline lookup yields CDR1 LGHDT and CDR2 YNNKEL (reference sequence). The CDR3 loop spans 20 amino acids. With 2 bases clipped from V and 3 bases from J, the junction kept 15 bases outside the gene matches. The CDR3 sequence: CASSQTTSGRPYPDYNEQFF. CDR3 coding DNA: TGTGCCAGCAGCCAAACAACTAGCGGGAGACCATACCCTGACTACAATGAGCAGTTCTTC.

The gene calls are TRBV11-2 and TRBJ1-1; D is perhaps TRBD1 (5 bases). The CDR3 contains 14 residues. Trimming left V 0 bases short and J 7 bases short, with 12 bases between. The V gene's germline CDR1 is SGHAT and CDR2 FQNNGV. CDR3 in amino acids: CASSLDWGPNEAFF. The CDR3 DNA is TGTGCCAGCAGCTTAGATTGGGGCCCGAATGAAGCTTTCTTT.